Below are 22 T cell receptor beta chains sequenced from a single sample in a study of shared clonotypes between healthy human individuals. Some clones are missing from TCRdb's copy, which holds only in-frame ones; the method was immunoSEQ multiplex PCR. In the table there are 2,500,000 or so clones, approximately 90% of which are singletons. Sequencing was done on a sample of naive CD4+ T cells sorted from blood. Subset defined: CD45RA+ positively selected. These receptor sequences come from a man aged 18 to 30 in good health.

V and J are TRBV5-1 and TRBJ1-1; D gene unclear. The V end was cut by 4 bases, the J end by 8 bases, with 15 bases between. The CDR3 is 13 residues long. The germline V gene has CDR1 SGHRS and CDR2 YFSETQ. CDR3 residues: CASSPAGPYEAFF. The CDR3 nucleotides are TGCGCCAGCAGCCCTGCGGGCCCCTACGAAGCTTTCTTT.

Worth noting for this clone: At the DNA level, this CDR3 is encoded by other sequences in the same sample as well. The chain combines TRBV5-1 with TRBJ2-1, with TRBD2 matching 10 bases. The CDR3 runs to 15 residues. The junction had 3 bases not matched to a gene; V was cut back by 4 bases and J by 2 bases. In germline, CDR1 is SGHRS, CDR2 YFSETQ. The CDR3 DNA sequence: TGCGCCAGCAGCCCAACTAGCGGGGCCTACAATGAGCAGTTCTTC. This gives the protein CASSPTSGAYNEQFF. The variable domain in full, with the rest retrieved from reference TRBV5-1 and TRBJ2-1, is KAGVTQTPRYLIKTRGQQVTLSCSPISGHRSVSWYQQTPGQGLQFLFEYFSETQRNKGNFPGRFSGRQFSNSRSEMNVSTLELGDSALYLCASSPTSGAYNEQFFGPGTRLTVL.

This clone appeared once. The J gene is TRBJ1-1, the V gene TRBV5-1, with D perhaps matching TRBD1 (5 bases). Germline CDR1 is SGHRS and CDR2 is YFSETQ. The CDR3 consists of 14 residues. The germline V and J ends were trimmed by 1 base and 8 bases, with 15 bases remaining between them. This chain's CDR3 is CASSLRLATEEAFF. In DNA, the CDR3 is TGCGCCAGCAGCTTGAGGCTGGCGACAGAAGAAGCTTTCTTT.

On this clone: This CDR3 is also generated by other DNA sequences in the sample. This chain uses TRBV7-2 with TRBJ2-7; D remains unclear. The V gene lost 1 base and the J gene lost 0 bases, with 4 bases spanning the gap. Germline values: CDR1 SGHTA, CDR2 FQGNSA. CDR3 length: 13 amino acids. This CDR3 is CASSLGLSYEQYF. In nucleotides, the CDR3 is TGTGCCAGCAGCTTAGGGCTCTCCTACGAGCAGTACTTC.

The chain joins TRBV28 to TRBJ1-2, with D possibly being TRBD1 (6 bases). V was trimmed by 7 bases and J by 7 bases, leaving 16 bases between them. This CDR3 is built from 13 residues. From germline, CDR1 is MDHEN and CDR2 SYDVKM. The CDR3 region is CASTRPGVPGYTF. CDR3 DNA: TGTGCCAGCACCCGACCAGGGGTGCCTGGCTACACCTTC.

The V gene is TRBV27, the J gene TRBJ1-1, with 7 bases identical to TRBD1. Germline V gives CDR1 MNHEY, CDR2 SMNVEV (reference sequence). The CDR3 sequence is 15 residues long. V dropped 4 bases and J dropped 4; count of bases not matched to a gene: 9. The CDR3 sequence is CASSSSQGRFTEAFF. The CDR3 DNA sequence: TGTGCCAGCAGTTCATCACAGGGGCGTTTCACTGAAGCTTTCTTT.

The J gene is TRBJ2-7, the V gene TRBV6-6; 9 nucleotides line up with TRBD2. Germline V gene lookup returns CDR1 MNHNY and CDR2 SVGAGI (reference sequence). This CDR3 contains 14 residues. V gave up 4 bases and J gave up 2 bases; unmatched junction bases: 3. In DNA form, the CDR3 reads TGTGCCAGCAGTTCGACTAGCGGCCCCTACGAGCAGTACTTC. As protein: CASSSTSGPYEQYF.

The chain recombines TRBV6-5 with TRBJ2-3, with D tentatively TRBD2 (6 bases). This CDR3 contains 15 residues. Germline assignment: CDR1 MNHEY and CDR2 SVGAGI. Trimming shortened V by 6 bases and J by 0 bases, and 13 bases separated the two germline ends. Written as DNA, the CDR3 is TGTGCCAGCAGCCGACTAGGACTGAGCACAGATACGCAGTATTTT. Its protein is CASSRLGLSTDTQYF.

The V call is TRBV28, the J call TRBJ1-6, with TRBD1 matching over 7 bases. After removal of 7 bases from V and 6 bases from J, the junction contained 9 bases not matched to a gene. The CDR3 runs to 15 residues. Looked up from germline, CDR1 is MDHEN and CDR2 is SYDVKM. The CDR3 nucleotides are TGTGCCAGCATCCAACAAGGACAGGTTAATTCACCCCTCCACTTT. Its protein is CASIQQGQVNSPLHF.

This chain links TRBV10-3 with TRBJ2-7; the match to TRBD1 covers 9 bases. This CDR3 is 17 amino acids long. J was trimmed by 4 bases and V by 6 bases; bases with no gene match: 16. From germline, CDR1 is ENHRY and CDR2 SYGVKD. CDR3 region: CAISSSSGTGFRYEQYF. Written as DNA, the CDR3 is TGTGCCATCAGCTCGTCGTCCGGGACAGGGTTCCGATACGAGCAGTACTTC.

The chain recombines TRBV6-1 with TRBJ1-6; no clear D gene. Germline V gene data show CDR1 as MNHNS and CDR2 as SASEGT. The germline V and J ends were trimmed by 1 base and 10 bases, with 8 bases remaining between them. The CDR3 is 13 residues long. Written as DNA, the CDR3 is TGTGCCAGCAGTGAAGGGGTCGCCTCACCCCTCCACTTT. This translates into CASSEGVASPLHF.

This chain connects TRBV28 to TRBJ1-3; 10 bases line up with TRBD1. CDR1 is MDHEN and CDR2 is SYDVKM in the germline V gene. V lost 5 bases to trimming and J lost 8 bases; unmatched junction nucleotides: 9. This CDR3 region has 15 residues. For the CDR3, the DNA is TGTGCCAGCAGTCGGACAGGGGGTCCGAGAGACACCATATATTTT. It specifies CASSRTGGPRDTIYF.

This rearrangement joins TRBV5-1 to TRBJ2-5; possibly TRBD2 for D (7 bases). CDR1 SGHRS and CDR2 YFSETQ come from the germline V gene. Trimming took off 4 bases at V and 1 base at J, with 14 bases between the two ends. This CDR3 region has 15 residues. The CDR3 sequence is CASSPLAGAQETQYF. CDR3 coding DNA: TGCGCCAGCAGCCCACTTGCGGGGGCCCAAGAGACCCAGTACTTC.

The chain joins TRBV6-4 to TRBJ1-2; a weak D match, TRBD1 (6 bases). This CDR3 has 12 residues. CDR1 is MRHNA, CDR2 SNTAGT, per germline. The ends were cut back, 2 bases at V and 8 bases at J, with 9 bases in the middle. The chain's CDR3 is CASSDIRGGYTF. CDR3 in DNA: TGTGCCAGCAGTGACATCAGGGGCGGCTACACCTTC.

The chain employs TRBV7-9 and TRBJ1-1; TRBD1 is a possible D gene (6 bases). CDR1 and CDR2 (germline): SEHNR, FQNEAQ (reference sequence). Trimming stripped 7 bases from V and 5 bases from J, with 14 bases between. This CDR3 has 13 amino acids. DNA for the CDR3: TGTGCCAGCACCGACGCAGGGGTTACTGAAGCTTTCTTT. It encodes CASTDAGVTEAFF.

The chain couples TRBV28 to TRBJ1-5; D call uncertain. The ends were cut back, 7 bases at V and 0 bases at J, with 19 bases in the middle. The germline gives CDR1 MDHEN, CDR2 SYDVKM. This CDR3 contains 17 residues. The CDR3 DNA is TGTGCCAGCACCTATCTCTCGTCGGGGATTAGCAATCAGCCCCAGCATTTT. Protein: CASTYLSSGISNQPQHF.

The chain employs TRBV10-1 and TRBJ2-7; D possibly corresponds to TRBD1 (6 bases). Germline V CDR1 and CDR2: WNHNN, SYGVQD (reference sequence). Trimming removed 0 bases at V and 3 bases at J, with 15 bases between. CDR3 size: 16 residues. This chain's CDR3 is CASSESRQATVYEQYF. Written as DNA, the CDR3 is TGCGCCAGCAGTGAGTCGCGACAGGCCACCGTCTACGAGCAGTACTTC.

This clone was recorded a few times. Other DNA sequences from this sample encode an identical CDR3 as well. The rearrangement uses TRBV9 and TRBJ1-1, with D hard to call. Germline V CDR1 and CDR2: SGDLS, YYNGEE. Trimming left V 4 bases short and J 1 base short, with 5 bases between. The CDR3 has 12 amino acids. Written as DNA, the CDR3 is TGTGCCAGCAGCCCTGGGAACACTGAAGCTTTCTTT. Translating it yields CASSPGNTEAFF.

The genes are TRBV6-7 and TRBJ2-1; D is unresolved. TRBV6-7 is reported as an ORF; its role is uncertain. The CDR3 length is 16 residues. The V end was cut by 0 bases, the J end by 6 bases, with 15 bases between. CDR3 in amino acids: CASSYSNRIACNEQFF. DNA of the CDR3: TGTGCCAGCAGTTACTCGAATCGGATAGCCTGCAATGAGCAGTTCTTC.

The V and J genes are TRBV6-5 and TRBJ2-5; no clear D gene. Germline CDR1 MNHEY, CDR2 SVGAGI. The length of the CDR3 is 13 residues. Deletions cut 6 bases from V and 6 bases from J, with 14 bases between. The CDR3 region has the DNA TGTGCCAGCAGCCCACCCGGCGGAAAGACCCAGTACTTC. Its translation is CASSPPGGKTQYF.

The chain couples TRBV18 to TRBJ1-1; possibly TRBD1 for D (5 bases). The V gene lost 3 bases and the J gene lost 0 bases, with 14 bases spanning the gap. Germline V lookup: CDR1 KGHSH, CDR2 LQKENI. The CDR3 is 16 amino acids. The CDR3 loop is CASSPGTPTVNTEAFF. As DNA, the CDR3 is TGTGCCAGCTCACCGGGGACTCCGACGGTGAACACTGAAGCTTTCTTT.

The V and J genes are TRBV19 and TRBJ2-1, with 12 bases aligning to TRBD2. This CDR3 comprises 15 residues. The J segment lost 9 bases and the V segment lost 6 bases, leaving 9 bases of the junction unmatched. CDR1 is LNHDA, CDR2 SQIVND, per germline (reference sequence). CDR3 sequence reads: CASRQLAGGHGEQFF. The CDR3 bases are TGTGCCAGTAGACAACTAGCGGGAGGTCACGGTGAGCAGTTCTTC.